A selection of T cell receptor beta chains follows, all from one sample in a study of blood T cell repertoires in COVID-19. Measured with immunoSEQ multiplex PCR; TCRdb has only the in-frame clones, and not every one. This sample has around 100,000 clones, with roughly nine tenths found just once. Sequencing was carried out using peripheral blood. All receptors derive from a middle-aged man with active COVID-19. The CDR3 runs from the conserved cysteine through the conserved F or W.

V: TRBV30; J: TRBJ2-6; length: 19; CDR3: CASITRAWVGFSGANVLTF
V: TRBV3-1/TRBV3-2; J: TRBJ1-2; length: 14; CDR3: CASSRQGGNYGYTF
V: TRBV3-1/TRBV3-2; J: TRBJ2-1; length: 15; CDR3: CASSQRGQGGTEQFF
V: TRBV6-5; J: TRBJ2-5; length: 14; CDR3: CASSYDGQLKTQYF
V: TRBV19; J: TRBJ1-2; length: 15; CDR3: CASRTGGGTNYGYTF
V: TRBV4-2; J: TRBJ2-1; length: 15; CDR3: CASSLGTSGGNEQFF
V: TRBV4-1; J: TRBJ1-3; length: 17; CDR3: CASSLFLTGESGNTIYF
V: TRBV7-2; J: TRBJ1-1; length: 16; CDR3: CASSLNRPGGGTEAFF
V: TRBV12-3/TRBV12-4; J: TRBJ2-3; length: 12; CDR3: CASSLFSDTQYF
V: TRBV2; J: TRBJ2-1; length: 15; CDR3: CASIRLAGGNNEQFF
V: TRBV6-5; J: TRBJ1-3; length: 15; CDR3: CASRTGTASGNTIYF
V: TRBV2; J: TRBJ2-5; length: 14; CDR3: CASSFNQGAETQYF
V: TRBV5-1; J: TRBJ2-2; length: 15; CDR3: CASSLIAGVGGELFF
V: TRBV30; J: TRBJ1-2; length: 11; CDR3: CAWGHSSGYTF
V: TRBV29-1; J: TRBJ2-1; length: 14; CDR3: CSVEGTSGRNEQFF
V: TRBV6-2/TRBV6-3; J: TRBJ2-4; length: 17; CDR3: CASSFAQTGGEKNIQYF
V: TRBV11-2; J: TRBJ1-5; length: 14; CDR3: CASSFGTGNQPQHF
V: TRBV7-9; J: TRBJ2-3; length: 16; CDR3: CASSQGLAGAADTQYF
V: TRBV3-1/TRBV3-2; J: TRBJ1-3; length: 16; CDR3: CASSQDRWDSRNTIYF
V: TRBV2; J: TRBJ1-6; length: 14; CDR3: CASSVSGSDSPLHF
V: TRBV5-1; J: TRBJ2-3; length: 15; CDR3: CASSSQRGGLDTQYF
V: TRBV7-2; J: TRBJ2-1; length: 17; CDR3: CASSFGGLAGGSDEQFF
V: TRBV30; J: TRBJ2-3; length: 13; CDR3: CAENKFRADTQYF
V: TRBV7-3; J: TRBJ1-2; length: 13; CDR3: CASSSGQGYGYTF
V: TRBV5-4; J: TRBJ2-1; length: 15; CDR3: CASSEGQVRGNEQFF
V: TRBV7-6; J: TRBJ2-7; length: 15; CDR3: CASPRRGEVVYEQYF
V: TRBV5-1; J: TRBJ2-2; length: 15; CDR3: CASSLVQGAGGELFF
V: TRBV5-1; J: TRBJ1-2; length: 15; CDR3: CASTWGGRMDYGYTF
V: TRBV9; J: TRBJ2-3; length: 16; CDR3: CASSVEAGAGADTQYF
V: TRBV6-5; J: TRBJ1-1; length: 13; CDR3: CASSRTGDTEAFF
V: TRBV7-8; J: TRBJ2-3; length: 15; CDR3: CASSSTSGRTDTQYF
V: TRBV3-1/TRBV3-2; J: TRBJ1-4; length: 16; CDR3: CASSRRQGRANEKLFF
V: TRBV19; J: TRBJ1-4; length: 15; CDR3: CATTGQPRANEKLFF
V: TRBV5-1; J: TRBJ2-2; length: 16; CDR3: CASSFVTGAVGGELFF
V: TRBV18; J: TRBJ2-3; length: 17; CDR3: CASSPLAGGASTDTQYF
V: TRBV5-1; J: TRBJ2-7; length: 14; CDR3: CASSPSGADYEQYF
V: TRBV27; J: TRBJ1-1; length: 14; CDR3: CASSLTGGNTEAFF
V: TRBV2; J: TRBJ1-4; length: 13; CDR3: CASSFATNEKLFF
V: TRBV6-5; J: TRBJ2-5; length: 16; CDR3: CASSYSRTSGRETQYF
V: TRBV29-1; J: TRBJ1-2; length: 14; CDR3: CSVSDRDENYGYTF
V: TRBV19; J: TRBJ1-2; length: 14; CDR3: CASSIYREGYGYTF
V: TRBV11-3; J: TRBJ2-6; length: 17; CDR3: CASSREAKNSGANVLTF
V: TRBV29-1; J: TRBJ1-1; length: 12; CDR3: CSAGREGTEAFF
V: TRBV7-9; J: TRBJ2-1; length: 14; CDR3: CASSLPLAGSEQFF
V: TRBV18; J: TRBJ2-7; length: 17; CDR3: CASSWERTGTGNYEQYF
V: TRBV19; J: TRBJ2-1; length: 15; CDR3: CASSGTSGRFNEQFF
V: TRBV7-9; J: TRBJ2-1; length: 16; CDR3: CASSLGPGVPYNEQFF
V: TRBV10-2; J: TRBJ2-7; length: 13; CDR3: CASSLGQRYEQYF
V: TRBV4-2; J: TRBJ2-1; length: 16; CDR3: CASSSHSGSSYNEQFF
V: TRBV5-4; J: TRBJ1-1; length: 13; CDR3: CASLDSHETEAFF
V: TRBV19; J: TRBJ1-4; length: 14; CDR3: CASSILQGAEKLFF
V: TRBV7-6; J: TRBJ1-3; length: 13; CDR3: CASSLDHGNTIYF
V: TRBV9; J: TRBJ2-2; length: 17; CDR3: CASSVAAGGPNTGELFF
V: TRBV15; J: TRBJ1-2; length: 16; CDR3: CATSNSTGAFDYGYTF
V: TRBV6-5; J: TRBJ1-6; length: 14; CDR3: CASSYRASNSPLHF
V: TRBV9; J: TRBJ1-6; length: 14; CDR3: CASSVEGEHSPLHF
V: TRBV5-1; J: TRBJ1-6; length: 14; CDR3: CASSLATGTSPLHF
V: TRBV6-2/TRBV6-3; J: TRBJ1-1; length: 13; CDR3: CASSIQLNTEAFF
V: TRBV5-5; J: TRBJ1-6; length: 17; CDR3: CASSLSPGPSYNSPLHF